This record looks at one T cell receptor beta chain sequence and its context. Clones were read by immunoSEQ multiplex PCR, and TCRdb kept only the in-frame ones, dropping some. This table has around 340,000 clones, about 92% appearing once. This entry comes from a study of blood T cell repertoires in COVID-19. Deletions cut 3 bases from V and 4 bases from J, with 18 bases between. Germline V gene sequence: CDR1 MNHEY, CDR2 SMNVEV (reference sequence). The CDR3 has 16 residues. The chain uses TRBV27 and TRBJ2-5; weak D call: TRBD2 (7 bases). This sequence was found in a woman aged 60 to 75 with COVID-19, enrolled during active disease. The sample consisted of peripheral blood. In DNA, the CDR3 is TGTGCCAGCAGTTTGGGGGGGGGCTGGGAGAGAGAGACCCAGTACTTC. It yields the protein CASSLGGGWERETQYF.